This T cell receptor beta chain came from a study of blood T cell repertoires in COVID-19. Study-level background: PBMCs, B-cell-depleted T cells, or T cells provided the cDNA or gDNA that made up the material.

CDR3 size: 14 residues. V lost 5 bases, J lost 4 bases, and 15 bases lay in between. CDR1 and CDR2 from the germline V gene are SNHLY and FYNNEI. Libraries were prepared by immunoSEQ multiplex PCR; TCRdb keeps only in-frame clonotypes and omits some of them. The repertoire includes roughly 70,000 clones, 90% to 95% of them detected once, and around 8% sits in the top ten. The receptor's source is a human donor in a cohort sampled during active COVID-19. Sequencing was performed on peripheral blood. The chain employs TRBV2 and TRBJ2-7; weak D call: TRBD2 (5 bases). The CDR3 sequence is CASSYGDDRYEQYF. In DNA, the CDR3 is TGTGCCAGCAGTTACGGGGATGATCGGTACGAGCAGTACTTC.